The rows below give T cell receptor beta chains drawn from one sample of a study of human T cells and chemical hapten exposure. TCRdb reprocessed the RACE reads via MiXCR and lists one record per CDR3 protein. The table includes 180,000 or so distinct CDR3 sequences, 13% to 15% detected once. Sample: whole blood, taken in connection with sensitization to the hapten diphenylcyclopropenone (DPC). These receptors were obtained from a woman between 25 and 40 years old with alopecia areata. Some clones in this sample may be carry-over from other donors' samples. CDR3s include the opening cysteine and the closing phenylalanine or tryptophan.

TRBV5-5	15	TRBJ1-5	CASSLIRGGTQPQHF
TRBV15	13	TRBJ2-6	CATSADSVNVLTF
TRBV11-3	13	TRBJ1-1	CASNLTANTEAFF
TRBV7-9	15	TRBJ1-1	CASSPADRAGSEAFF
TRBV29-1	14	TRBJ2-3	CSGQAGVIYDTQYF
TRBV2	13	TRBJ2-1	CASSGGTYNEQFF
TRBV6-6	14	TRBJ2-3	CASVWDRGTDTQYF
TRBV6-6	16	TRBJ2-2	CASSYPSGGNTGELFF
TRBV5-6	15	TRBJ1-1	CASSRGTGRNTEAFF
TRBV20-1	15	TRBJ1-4	CSAREDRDFREKLFF
TRBV7-9	16	TRBJ2-3	CASSTGSGRAADTQYF
TRBV12-3/TRBV12-4	17	TRBJ2-1	CASSLSSSGSSYNEQFF
TRBV4-3	16	TRBJ2-1	CASSQARPAVYNEQFF
TRBV5-1	18	TRBJ2-6	CASSVTPDPASGANVLTF
TRBV20-1	15	TRBJ1-1	CSAPPILDVNTEAFF
TRBV28	15	TRBJ2-1	CASTEQLAGGNEQFF
TRBV7-2	14	TRBJ2-7	CASSLAGGPHEQYF
TRBV5-5	17	TRBJ2-1	CASSLGQGLRQYNEQFF
TRBV4-2	16	TRBJ1-4	CASRPTFSATNEKLFF
TRBV6-1	14	TRBJ2-4	CASLPGGYENIQYF
TRBV6-6	15	TRBJ2-1	CASSPRGHGYNEQFF
TRBV12-3/TRBV12-4	14	TRBJ1-1	CASSLRGQGTEAFF
TRBV7-2	17	TRBJ2-3	CASSTTGGVPSTDTQYF
TRBV14	16	TRBJ1-6	CASSQLGLQTNSPLHF
TRBV23-1	15	TRBJ1-5	CASSPRQEGNQPQHF
TRBV7-3	17	TRBJ2-1	CASSLIGPRSSYNEQFF
TRBV6-5	13	TRBJ1-1	CATGLGGLTEAFF
TRBV4-3	18	TRBJ1-5	CASSQEPLPGPTNQPQHF
TRBV7-9	15	TRBJ2-3	CASNKGDRRADTQYF
TRBV18	14	TRBJ2-5	CASSPGSGYETQYF
TRBV27	15	TRBJ2-7	CASRYSRGATYEQYF